The 9 T cell receptor beta chains listed next were all sequenced from one sample in a study of identical twins. TCRdb called the 5' RACE reads again in MiXCR, with one record for every CDR3 protein. The sample lists hundreds of thousands of distinct CDR3 sequences, over 5% occurring once. The sequenced material came from naive T cells sorted from blood. These receptors originate from a man younger than 30 in good health.

This clonotype was found many times. The chain is built from TRBV3-1 and TRBJ2-4, with TRBD2 identical over 15 bases. From germline, CDR1 is LGHDT and CDR2 YNNKEL (reference sequence). V shed 5 bases and J 7 bases; nucleotides not matched to a gene: 9. This CDR3 contains 17 residues. The CDR3 coding sequence is TGTGCCAGCAGCTTAACGGGACTAGCGGGAGGTTTGAACATTCAGTACTTC. Its protein is CASSLTGLAGGLNIQYF.

Only a few counts were recorded for this clonotype. The chain employs TRBV12-3 or TRBV12-4 and TRBJ2-3; 10 positions agree with TRBD1. This CDR3 comprises 15 residues. With V trimmed by 7 bases and J by 5 bases, 9 bases remained unmatched. The CDR3 nucleotides read TGTGCCAGCACCTCGGACAGGGGGAGACGAGATACGCAGTATTTT. Its protein is CASTSDRGRRDTQYF.

This clonotype was counted many times. The rearrangement uses TRBV29-1 and TRBJ1-1; D is perhaps TRBD1 (6 bases). V dropped 3 bases and J dropped 4 bases, with 12 bases sitting between them. This CDR3 spans 13 amino acids. In germline, CDR1 is SQVTM, CDR2 ANQGSEA. The CDR3, as DNA: TGCAGCGTTGAGCCACAGGGATTCACTGAAGCTTTCTTT. This sequence encodes CSVEPQGFTEAFF.

The chain combines TRBV7-8 with TRBJ2-4; the D gene is possibly TRBD1 (5 bases). This CDR3 has 13 amino acids. Trimming stripped 2 bases from V and 7 bases from J, with 9 bases between. Germline CDR1 and CDR2: SGHVS and FQNEAQ. The CDR3 sequence: CASSLMAGNIQYF. The CDR3 DNA is TGTGCCAGCAGCTTAATGGCAGGGAACATTCAGTACTTC.

This clonotype was detected ten times or more. V is TRBV5-6 and J is TRBJ1-1; D gene uncertain. CDR1 and CDR2 (germline): SGHDT, YYEEEE. V dropped 2 bases and J dropped 3 bases, with 8 bases sitting between them. The CDR3 is 13 amino acids. The CDR3 sequence: CASSFRGYTEAFF. DNA of the CDR3: TGTGCCAGCAGCTTCCGGGGTTACACTGAAGCTTTCTTT.

This chain's CDR3 is CASSLGRPEGSPLHF. For the CDR3, the DNA is TGTGCCAGCAGCTTAGGGCGGCCAGAGGGTTCACCCCTCCACTTT. The V and J genes are TRBV7-8 and TRBJ1-6; D call uncertain. CDR3 length equals 15 residues. V was trimmed by 1 base and J by 9 bases, leaving 13 bases between them. Per the germline V gene, CDR1 is SGHVS and CDR2 is FQNEAQ.

Note on this clonotype: This may be a read error: a much more frequent sequence differs by one nucleotide. This chain joins TRBV9 and TRBJ2-1; TRBD1 is a possible D gene (6 bases). V was pared by 5 bases and J by 7 bases, with 13 bases between. In germline, CDR1 is SGDLS, CDR2 YYNGEE. This CDR3 contains 13 residues. In nucleotides, the CDR3 is TGTGCCAGCAGTGGGGACACAGCTAATGAGCAGTTCTTC. Its translation is CASSGDTANEQFF.

The V gene is TRBV10-3, the J gene TRBJ2-6; D call uncertain. Germline V CDR1 and CDR2: ENHRY, SYGVKD. V lost 4 bases and J 0 bases, leaving 7 bases between the germline ends. This CDR3 contains 15 residues. The CDR3 DNA reads TGTGCCATCAGTGTTGGAGTCTCTGGGGCCAACGTCCTGACTTTC. Protein product: CAISVGVSGANVLTF.

The chain employs TRBV24-1 and TRBJ2-5; a possible D gene is TRBD2 (5 bases). The germline CDR1 and CDR2 sequences are KGHDR and SFDVKD. This CDR3 spans 16 amino acids. Trimming took 1 base from V and 5 from J, leaving 16 bases between them. CDR3 DNA: TGTGCCACCAGTGATTTCCGGGGTCAAGAGATTGAGACCCAGTACTTC. As protein: CATSDFRGQEIETQYF.